This T cell receptor beta chain was documented in a study of vaccination and CD4 T cells after COVID-19. With regard to this clonotype: The antigen remains undetermined.

As to treatment: approximately 11-day PBMC culture with coronavirus spike peptide pools or control peptides (ViraFEST assay). The authors swapped half the medium for fresh IL-2 medium on days 3 and 7. The CDR3 consists of 14 residues. CDR1 and CDR2 from the germline V gene are KGHSH and LQKENI. Trimming stripped 5 bases from V and 2 bases from J, with 10 bases between. Cultured CD4+ T cells had their DNA profiled by the Oncomine TCR Beta short-read assay. Each CDR3 protein is one row after TCRdb ran MiXCR on the PCR reads. Of 8,000 to 10,000 distinct CDR3 sequences detected, roughly two thirds appear once; the ten largest clones hold approximately 10%.

The sample in question was CD4+ T cells from blood, cultured in vitro, obtained before SARS-CoV-2 vaccination. The source is a human donor who had recovered from COVID-19. The genes are TRBV18 and TRBJ1-5, with D perhaps matching TRBD1 (5 bases). DNA for the CDR3: TGTGCCAGCTCAAAAGGGGATGGCAATCAGCCCCAGCATTTT. Protein: CASSKGDGNQPQHF.